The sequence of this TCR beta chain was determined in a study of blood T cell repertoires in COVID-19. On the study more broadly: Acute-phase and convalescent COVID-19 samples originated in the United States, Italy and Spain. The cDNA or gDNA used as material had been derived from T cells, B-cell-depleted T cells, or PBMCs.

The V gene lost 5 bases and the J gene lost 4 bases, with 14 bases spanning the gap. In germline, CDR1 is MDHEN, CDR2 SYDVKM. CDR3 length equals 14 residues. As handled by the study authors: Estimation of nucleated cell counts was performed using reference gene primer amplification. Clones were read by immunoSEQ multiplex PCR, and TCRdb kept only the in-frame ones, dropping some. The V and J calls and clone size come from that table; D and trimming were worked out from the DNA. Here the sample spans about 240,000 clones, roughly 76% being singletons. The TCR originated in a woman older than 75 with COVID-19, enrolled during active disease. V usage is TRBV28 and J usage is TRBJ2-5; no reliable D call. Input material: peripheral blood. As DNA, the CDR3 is TGTGCCAGCAGTCCACAGTATTTGGTAGAGACCCAGTACTTC. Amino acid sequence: CASSPQYLVETQYF.